The T cell receptor (beta chain) under discussion was sequenced for a study of beta chain features in type 1 diabetes. Study conclusions and caveats: Type 1 diabetes patients had TCRB CDR3s that were shorter (moderately but significantly so) in all four CD4+ subsets. A PCR bias possibly favoring shorter templates would apply equally to patients and controls.

Looked up from germline, CDR1 is LGHNA and CDR2 is YSLEER. V was clipped by 0 bases and J by 4 bases, with 9 bases between them. This CDR3 contains 14 residues. The sequenced template was cDNA made from the entire isolated RNA. TCRdb's table, derived via immunoSEQ multiplex PCR, lists solely in-frame clones and lacks some. The sample comprises some 410,000 clones, about 14% of which are singletons, and approximately 0.035% rests with the top ten. In its sample, this clone was seen a few times. The antigen is not known. Sample: naive CD4+ T cells from blood. This sequence was found in a man aged 25-40 years in good health. The J gene is TRBJ1-2, the V gene TRBV4-3; D remains ambiguous. The CDR3 region is CASSQDGKRYGYTF. In DNA form, the CDR3 reads TGCGCCAGCAGCCAAGACGGAAAGCGCTATGGCTACACCTTC.